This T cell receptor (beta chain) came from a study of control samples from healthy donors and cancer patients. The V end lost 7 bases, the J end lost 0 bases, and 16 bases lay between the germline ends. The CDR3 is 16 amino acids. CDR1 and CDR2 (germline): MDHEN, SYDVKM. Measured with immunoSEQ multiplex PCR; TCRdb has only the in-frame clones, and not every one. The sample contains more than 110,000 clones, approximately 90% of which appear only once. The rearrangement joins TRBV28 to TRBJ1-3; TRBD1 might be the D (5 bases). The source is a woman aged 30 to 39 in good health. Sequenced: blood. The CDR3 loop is CASTARGASSGNTIYF. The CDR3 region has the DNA TGTGCCAGCACCGCACGAGGGGCAAGCTCTGGAAACACCATATATTTT.